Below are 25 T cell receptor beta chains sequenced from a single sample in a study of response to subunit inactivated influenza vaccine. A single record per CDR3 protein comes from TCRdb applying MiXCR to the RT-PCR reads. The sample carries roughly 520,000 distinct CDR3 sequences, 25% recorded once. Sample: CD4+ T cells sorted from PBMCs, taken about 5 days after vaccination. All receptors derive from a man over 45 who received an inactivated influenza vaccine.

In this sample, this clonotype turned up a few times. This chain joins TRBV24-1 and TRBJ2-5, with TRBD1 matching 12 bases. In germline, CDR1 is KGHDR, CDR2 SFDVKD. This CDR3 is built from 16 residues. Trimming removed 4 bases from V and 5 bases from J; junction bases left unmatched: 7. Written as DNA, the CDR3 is TGTGCCACCAGTGAACTCCGGGACAGGGGGCCGGAGACCCAGTACTTC. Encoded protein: CATSELRDRGPETQYF.

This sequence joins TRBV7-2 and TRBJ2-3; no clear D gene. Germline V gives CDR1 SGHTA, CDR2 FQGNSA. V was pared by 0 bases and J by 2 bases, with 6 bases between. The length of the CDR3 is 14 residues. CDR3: CASSLASNTDTQYF. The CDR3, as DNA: TGTGCCAGCAGCTTAGCCTCTAACACAGATACGCAGTATTTT. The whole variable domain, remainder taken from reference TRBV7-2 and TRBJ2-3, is GAGVSQSPSNKVTEKGKDVELRCDPISGHTALYWYRQSLGQGLEFLIYFQGNSAPDKSGLPSDRFSAERTGGSVSTLTIQRTQQEDSAVYLCASSLASNTDTQYFGPGTRLTVL.

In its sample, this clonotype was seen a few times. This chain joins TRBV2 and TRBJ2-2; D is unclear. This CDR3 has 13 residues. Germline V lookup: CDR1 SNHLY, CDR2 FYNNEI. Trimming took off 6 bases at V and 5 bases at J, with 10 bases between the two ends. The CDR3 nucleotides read TGTGCCAGCAGATGGACCGTGACCGGGGAGCTGTTTTTT. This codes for CASRWTVTGELFF. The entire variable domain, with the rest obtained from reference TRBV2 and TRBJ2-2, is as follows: EPEVTQTPSHQVTQMGQEVILRCVPISNHLYFYWYRQILGQKVEFLVSFYNNEISEKSEIFDDQFSVERPDGSNFTLKIRSTKLEDSAMYFCASRWTVTGELFFGEGSRLTVL.

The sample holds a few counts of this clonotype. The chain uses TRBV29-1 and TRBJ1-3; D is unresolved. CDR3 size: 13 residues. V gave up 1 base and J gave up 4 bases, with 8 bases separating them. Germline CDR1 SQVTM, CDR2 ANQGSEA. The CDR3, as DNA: TGCAGCGTTGAAGCCAGATCCGGAAACACCATATATTTT. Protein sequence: CSVEARSGNTIYF.

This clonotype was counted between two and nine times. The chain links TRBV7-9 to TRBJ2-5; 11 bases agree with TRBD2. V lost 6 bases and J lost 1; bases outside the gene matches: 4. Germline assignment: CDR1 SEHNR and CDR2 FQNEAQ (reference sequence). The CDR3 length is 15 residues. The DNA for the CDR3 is TGTGCCAGCAGTCCCGGACTAGCGGGCCAAGAGACCCAGTACTTC. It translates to CASSPGLAGQETQYF.

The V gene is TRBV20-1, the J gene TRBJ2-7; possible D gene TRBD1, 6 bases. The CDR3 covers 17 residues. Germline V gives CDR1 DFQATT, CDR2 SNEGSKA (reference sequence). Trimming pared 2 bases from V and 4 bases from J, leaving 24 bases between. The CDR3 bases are TGCAGTGCTAGATATATCCCCCGGGACACGTCCCTTTACGAGCAGTACTTC. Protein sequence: CSARYIPRDTSLYEQYF.

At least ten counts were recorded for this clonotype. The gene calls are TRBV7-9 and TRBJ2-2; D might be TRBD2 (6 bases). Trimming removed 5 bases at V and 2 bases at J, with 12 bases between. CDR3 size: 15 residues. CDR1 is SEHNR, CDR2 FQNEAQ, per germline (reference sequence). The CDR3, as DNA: TGTGCCAGCAGCCTCGGGACTTTCAACACCGGGGAGCTGTTTTTT. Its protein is CASSLGTFNTGELFF.

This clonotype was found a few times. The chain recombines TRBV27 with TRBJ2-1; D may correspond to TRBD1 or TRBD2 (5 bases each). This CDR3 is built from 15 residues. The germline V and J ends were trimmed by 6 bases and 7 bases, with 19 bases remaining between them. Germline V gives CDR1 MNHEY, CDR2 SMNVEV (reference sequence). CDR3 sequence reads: CASSLKWDGWNEQFF. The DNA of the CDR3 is TGTGCCAGCAGCCTTAAGTGGGACGGATGGAATGAGCAGTTCTTC.

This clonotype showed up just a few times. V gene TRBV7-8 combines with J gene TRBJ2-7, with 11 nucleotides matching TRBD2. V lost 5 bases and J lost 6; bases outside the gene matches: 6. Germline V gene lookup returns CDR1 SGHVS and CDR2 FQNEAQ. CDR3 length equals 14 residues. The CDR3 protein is CASSPLAGAGEQYF. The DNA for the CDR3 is TGTGCCAGCAGCCCACTAGCGGGAGCGGGCGAGCAGTACTTC.

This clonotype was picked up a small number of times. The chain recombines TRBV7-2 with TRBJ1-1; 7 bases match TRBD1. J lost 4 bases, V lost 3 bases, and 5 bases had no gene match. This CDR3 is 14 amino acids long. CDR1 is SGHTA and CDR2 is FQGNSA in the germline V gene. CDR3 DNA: TGTGCCAGCAGCTTGAAACAGGGGACCACTGAAGCTTTCTTT. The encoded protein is CASSLKQGTTEAFF.

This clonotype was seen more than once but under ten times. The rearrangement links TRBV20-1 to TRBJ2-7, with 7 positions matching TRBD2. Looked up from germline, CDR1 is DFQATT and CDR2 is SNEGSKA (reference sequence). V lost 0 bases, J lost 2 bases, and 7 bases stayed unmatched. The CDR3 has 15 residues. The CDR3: CSARDSAGDPYEQYF. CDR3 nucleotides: TGCAGTGCTAGAGATTCGGCGGGAGACCCCTACGAGCAGTACTTC.

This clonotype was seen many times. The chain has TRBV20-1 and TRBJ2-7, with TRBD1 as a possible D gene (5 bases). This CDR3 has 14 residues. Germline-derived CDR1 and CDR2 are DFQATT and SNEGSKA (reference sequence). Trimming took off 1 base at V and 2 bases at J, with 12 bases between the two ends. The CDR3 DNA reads TGCAGTGCTAGAGGGACATTTAAAGCCTACGAGCAGTACTTC. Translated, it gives CSARGTFKAYEQYF.

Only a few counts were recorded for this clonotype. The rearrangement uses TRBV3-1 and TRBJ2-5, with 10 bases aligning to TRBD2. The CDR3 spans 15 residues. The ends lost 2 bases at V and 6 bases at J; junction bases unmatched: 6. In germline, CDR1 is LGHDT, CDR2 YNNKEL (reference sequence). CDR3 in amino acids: CASSQSLAGVKTQYF. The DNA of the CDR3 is TGTGCCAGCAGCCAATCCCTAGCGGGGGTAAAGACCCAGTACTTC.

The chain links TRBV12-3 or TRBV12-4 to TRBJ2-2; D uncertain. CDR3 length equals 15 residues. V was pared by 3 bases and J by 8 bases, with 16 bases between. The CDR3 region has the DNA TGTGCCAGCAGTTTTCCTCTCACTCCCGCGGGGGAGCTGTTTTTT. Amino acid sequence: CASSFPLTPAGELFF.

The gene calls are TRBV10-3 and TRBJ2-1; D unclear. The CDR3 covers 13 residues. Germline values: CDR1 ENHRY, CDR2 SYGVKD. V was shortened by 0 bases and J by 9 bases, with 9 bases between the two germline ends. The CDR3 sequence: CAISESPNPEQFF. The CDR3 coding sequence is TGTGCCATCAGTGAGTCGCCCAATCCTGAGCAGTTCTTC.

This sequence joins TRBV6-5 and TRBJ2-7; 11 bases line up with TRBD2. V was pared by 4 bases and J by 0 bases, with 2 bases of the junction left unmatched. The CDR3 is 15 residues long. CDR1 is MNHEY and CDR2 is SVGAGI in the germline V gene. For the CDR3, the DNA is TGTGCCAGCAGTTCGACTAGCGGGATCTCCTACGAGCAGTACTTC. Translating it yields CASSSTSGISYEQYF.

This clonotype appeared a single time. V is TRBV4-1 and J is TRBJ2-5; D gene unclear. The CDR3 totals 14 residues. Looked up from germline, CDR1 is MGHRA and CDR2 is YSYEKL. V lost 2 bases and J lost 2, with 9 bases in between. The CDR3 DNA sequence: TGCGCCAGCAGCCAACTTCCGTGGCAAGAGACCCAGTACTTC. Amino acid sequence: CASSQLPWQETQYF.

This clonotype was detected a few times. The CDR3 region has the DNA TGTGCCAGCAGCGTAGCCCGTGAGGGGTCGAACACCGGGGAGCTGTTTTTT. Protein product: CASSVAREGSNTGELFF. The J gene is TRBJ2-2, the V gene TRBV9; perhaps D is TRBD1 or TRBD2 (5 bases each). This CDR3 spans 17 amino acids. CDR1 SGDLS and CDR2 YYNGEE come from the germline V gene. V was trimmed by 0 bases and J by 0 bases, leaving 12 bases between them. The entire variable domain, with the rest obtained from reference TRBV9 and TRBJ2-2, is as follows: DSGVTQTPKHLITATGQRVTLRCSPRSGDLSVYWYQQSLDQGLQFLIQYYNGEERAKGNILERFSAQQFPDLHSELNLSSLELGDSALYFCASSVAREGSNTGELFFGEGSRLTVL.

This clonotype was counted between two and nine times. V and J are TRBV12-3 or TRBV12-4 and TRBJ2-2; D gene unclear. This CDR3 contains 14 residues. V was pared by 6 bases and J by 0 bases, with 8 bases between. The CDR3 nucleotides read TGTGCCAGCAGGAGCTTTACGAACACCGGGGAGCTGTTTTTT. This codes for CASRSFTNTGELFF.

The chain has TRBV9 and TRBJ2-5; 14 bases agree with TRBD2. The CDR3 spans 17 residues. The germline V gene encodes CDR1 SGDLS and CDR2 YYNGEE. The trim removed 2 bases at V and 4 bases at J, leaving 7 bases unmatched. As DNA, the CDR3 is TGTGCCAGCAGCGTCGGGACTAGCGGGAGCTCCACAGAGACCCAGTACTTC. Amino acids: CASSVGTSGSSTETQYF.

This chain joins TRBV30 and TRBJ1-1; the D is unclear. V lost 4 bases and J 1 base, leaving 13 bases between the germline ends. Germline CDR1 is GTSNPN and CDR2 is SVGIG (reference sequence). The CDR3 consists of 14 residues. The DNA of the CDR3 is TGTGCCTGGACCCGCGGTGGTCCGAACACTGAAGCTTTCTTT. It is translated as CAWTRGGPNTEAFF.

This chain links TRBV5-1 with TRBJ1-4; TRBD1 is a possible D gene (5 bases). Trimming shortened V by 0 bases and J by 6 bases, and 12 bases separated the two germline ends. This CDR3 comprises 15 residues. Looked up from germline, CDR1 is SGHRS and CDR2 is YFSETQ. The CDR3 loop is CASSLGGREDEKLFF. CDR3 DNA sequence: TGCGCCAGCAGCTTGGGGGGCAGAGAGGATGAAAAACTGTTTTTT.

CDR3 sequence (DNA): TGTGCCAGCAGCGTACACCTGACACCCGGCTACACCTTC. Its protein is CASSVHLTPGYTF. V gene TRBV7-9 combines with J gene TRBJ1-2; D is unclear. The CDR3 spans 13 residues. V lost 5 bases, J lost 8 bases, and 15 bases lay in between. Germline values: CDR1 SEHNR, CDR2 FQNEAQ (reference sequence).

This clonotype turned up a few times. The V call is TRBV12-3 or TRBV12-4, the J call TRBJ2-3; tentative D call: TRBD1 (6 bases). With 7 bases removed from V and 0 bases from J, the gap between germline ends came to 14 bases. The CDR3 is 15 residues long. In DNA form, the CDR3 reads TGTGCCAGCATCGAAGGGGGAATGAGCACAGATACGCAGTATTTT. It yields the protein CASIEGGMSTDTQYF.

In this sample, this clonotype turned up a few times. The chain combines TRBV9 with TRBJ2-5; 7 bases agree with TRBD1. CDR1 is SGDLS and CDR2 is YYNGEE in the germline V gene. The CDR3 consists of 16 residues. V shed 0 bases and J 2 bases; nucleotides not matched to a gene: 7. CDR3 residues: CASSVGVAGGQETQYF. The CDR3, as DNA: TGTGCCAGCAGCGTAGGGGTAGCAGGGGGTCAAGAGACCCAGTACTTC.